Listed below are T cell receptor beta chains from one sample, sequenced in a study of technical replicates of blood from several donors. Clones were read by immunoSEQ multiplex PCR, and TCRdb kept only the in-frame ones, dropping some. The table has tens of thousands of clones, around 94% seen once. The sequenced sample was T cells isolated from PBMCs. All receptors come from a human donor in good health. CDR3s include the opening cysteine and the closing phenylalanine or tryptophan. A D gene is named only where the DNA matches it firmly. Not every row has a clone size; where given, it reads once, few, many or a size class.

cdr3_aa: CASSLADRDYEQYF
cdr3_nt: TGTGCCAGCAGCTTAGCGGACAGAGACTACGAGCAGTACTTC
clone_size: .
d_call: .
v_call: TRBV7-8
j_call: TRBJ2-7

cdr3_aa: CASSLGTNSNQPQHF
cdr3_nt: TGTGCCAGCAGTTTAGGGACTAATAGCAATCAGCCCCAGCATTTT
clone_size: .
d_call: .
v_call: TRBV2
j_call: TRBJ1-5

cdr3_aa: CSVAGDGDQPQHF
cdr3_nt: TGCAGCGTTGCAGGGGACGGAGATCAGCCCCAGCATTTT
clone_size: .
d_call: .
v_call: TRBV29-1
j_call: TRBJ1-5

cdr3_aa: CASSLEGQFVRSSYEQYF
cdr3_nt: TGTGCCAGCAGCTTAGAGGGACAGTTCGTTAGGAGCTCCTACGAGCAGTACTTC
clone_size: .
d_call: TRBD1
v_call: TRBV11-3
j_call: TRBJ2-7

cdr3_aa: CASSPTGNFGNEQFF
cdr3_nt: TGTGCCAGCAGCCCGACAGGGAACTTCGGGAATGAGCAGTTCTTC
clone_size: once
d_call: TRBD1
v_call: TRBV7-8
j_call: TRBJ2-1

cdr3_aa: CSVGQGAYNEQFF
cdr3_nt: TGCAGCGTGGGACAGGGGGCCTACAATGAGCAGTTCTTC
clone_size: .
d_call: TRBD1
v_call: TRBV29-1
j_call: TRBJ2-1

cdr3_aa: CALGKAETQYF
cdr3_nt: TGTGCCCTCGGGAAGGCTGAGACCCAGTACTTC
clone_size: .
d_call: .
v_call: TRBV2
j_call: TRBJ2-5

cdr3_aa: CASRPPPSNTEAFF
cdr3_nt: TGTGCAAGTCGCCCCCCCCCGTCGAACACTGAAGCTTTCTTT
clone_size: .
d_call: .
v_call: TRBV12-2
j_call: TRBJ1-1

cdr3_aa: CASSQQGGSNQPQHF
cdr3_nt: TGTGCCAGCAGCCAACAGGGGGGAAGCAATCAGCCCCAGCATTTT
clone_size: .
d_call: TRBD1
v_call: TRBV6-4
j_call: TRBJ1-5

cdr3_aa: CASRTGTGYNEQFF
cdr3_nt: TGTGCCAGCAGGACAGGGACAGGGTACAATGAGCAGTTCTTC
clone_size: .
d_call: TRBD1
v_call: TRBV6-5
j_call: TRBJ2-1

cdr3_aa: CASSRGQRSGNTIYF
cdr3_nt: TGTGCCAGCAGCCGAGGACAGCGCTCTGGAAACACCATATATTTT
clone_size: .
d_call: .
v_call: TRBV7-7
j_call: TRBJ1-3

cdr3_aa: CASSLSQTYEQYF
cdr3_nt: TGTGCCAGCAGCTTATCCCAGACCTACGAGCAGTACTTC
clone_size: .
d_call: .
v_call: TRBV7-2
j_call: TRBJ2-7

cdr3_aa: CATIAGTDEQFF
cdr3_nt: TGTGCCACCATCGCCGGGACAGATGAGCAGTTCTTC
clone_size: .
d_call: TRBD1
v_call: TRBV27
j_call: TRBJ2-1

cdr3_aa: CASSSRRLAGSTDTQYF
cdr3_nt: TGTGCCAGCAGCTCCCGAAGACTAGCGGGGAGCACAGATACGCAGTATTTT
clone_size: .
d_call: TRBD2
v_call: TRBV11-2
j_call: TRBJ2-3

cdr3_aa: CASSVGMARRGYGYTF
cdr3_nt: TGTGCCAGCAGCGTAGGGATGGCGCGCAGGGGCTATGGCTACACCTTC
clone_size: .
d_call: .
v_call: TRBV9
j_call: TRBJ1-2

cdr3_aa: CSARNSDSLHF
cdr3_nt: TGCAGTGCTAGAAATTCGGACTCTCTCCACTTT
clone_size: .
d_call: .
v_call: TRBV20-1
j_call: TRBJ1-6

cdr3_aa: CASSYSTGQGTYEQYF
cdr3_nt: TGTGCCAGCAGTTACTCGACTGGACAGGGAACCTACGAGCAGTACTTC
clone_size: .
d_call: TRBD1
v_call: TRBV6-5
j_call: TRBJ2-7

cdr3_aa: CAWRGQGGGQPQHF
cdr3_nt: TGTGCCTGGAGAGGACAGGGAGGAGGACAGCCCCAGCATTTT
clone_size: .
d_call: TRBD1
v_call: TRBV30
j_call: TRBJ1-5

cdr3_aa: CASSLLTRGQFF
cdr3_nt: TGTGCCAGCAGCTTATTGACCAGGGGGCAGTTCTTC
clone_size: .
d_call: .
v_call: TRBV11-2
j_call: TRBJ2-1

cdr3_aa: CASSVTSTNTEAFF
cdr3_nt: TGTGCCAGCAGCGTAACCAGTACAAACACTGAAGCTTTCTTT
clone_size: .
d_call: .
v_call: TRBV9
j_call: TRBJ1-1

cdr3_aa: CASSVKGEGGETQYF
cdr3_nt: TGTGCCAGCAGCGTCAAAGGGGAGGGGGGCGAGACCCAGTACTTC
clone_size: .
d_call: .
v_call: TRBV9
j_call: TRBJ2-5

cdr3_aa: CASSVGRGDYNEQFF
cdr3_nt: TGTGCCAGCAGCGTAGGGCGGGGGGACTACAATGAGCAGTTCTTC
clone_size: .
d_call: TRBD2
v_call: TRBV9
j_call: TRBJ2-1

cdr3_aa: CASSPDPPGETQYF
cdr3_nt: TGTGCCAGCTCACCCGACCCCCCAGGGGAGACCCAGTACTTC
clone_size: .
d_call: .
v_call: TRBV18
j_call: TRBJ2-5

cdr3_aa: CASSPYETQYF
cdr3_nt: TGTGCCAGCAGCCCCTACGAAACGCAGTATTTT
clone_size: .
d_call: .
v_call: TRBV11-2
j_call: TRBJ2-3

cdr3_aa: CAWSRGGKINQPQHF
cdr3_nt: TGTGCCTGGAGTAGGGGGGGAAAGATCAATCAGCCCCAGCATTTT
clone_size: once
d_call: .
v_call: TRBV30
j_call: TRBJ1-5

cdr3_aa: CASSLGTSFNTGELFF
cdr3_nt: TGTGCCAGCAGCCTCGGGACTAGCTTTAACACCGGGGAGCTGTTTTTT
clone_size: .
d_call: TRBD2
v_call: TRBV9
j_call: TRBJ2-2

cdr3_aa: CASSWSGRPEETQYF
cdr3_nt: TGTGCCAGCAGCTGGAGCGGGAGGCCAGAAGAGACCCAGTACTTC
clone_size: once
d_call: TRBD2
v_call: TRBV6-6
j_call: TRBJ2-5

cdr3_aa: CASGTAGTEAFF
cdr3_nt: TGCGCCAGTGGGACAGCCGGCACTGAAGCTTTCTTT
clone_size: once
d_call: TRBD1
v_call: TRBV10-2
j_call: TRBJ1-1

cdr3_aa: CASSSVWLAGTLGISYEQYF
cdr3_nt: TGTGCCAGCAGTTCGGTATGGCTAGCGGGTACCCTGGGGATTTCCTACGAGCAGTACTTC
clone_size: .
d_call: TRBD2
v_call: TRBV28
j_call: TRBJ2-7

cdr3_aa: CASSDGQAGNGYTF
cdr3_nt: TGTGCCAGCAGTGACGGACAGGCGGGGAATGGCTACACCTTC
clone_size: once
d_call: TRBD1
v_call: TRBV6-4
j_call: TRBJ1-2

cdr3_aa: CSSRERVSENTEAFF
cdr3_nt: TGCAGCTCTCGGGAGAGGGTGAGCGAGAACACTGAAGCTTTCTTT
clone_size: .
d_call: .
v_call: TRBV29-1
j_call: TRBJ1-1

cdr3_aa: CASSEGSGVFSPLHF
cdr3_nt: TGCGCCAGCAGTGAGGGTTCGGGAGTTTTTTCACCCCTCCACTTT
clone_size: .
d_call: .
v_call: TRBV10-1
j_call: TRBJ1-6